This is a list of T cell receptor beta chains from one sample in a study of T-cell memory formation after mild COVID-19. TCRdb re-called the 5' RACE reads through MiXCR, storing one row per CDR3 protein. The data contain around 250,000 distinct CDR3 sequences, over 15% of them singletons. Sequences were obtained from PBMCs or a T cell subset sorted from them (not recorded which). These receptors came from a man aged 18-30 years who had mild COVID-19 (a few samples of this study predate the infection). Cell type and time point are not known. Each CDR3 is given with its conserved first and last residue. D genes are given only for firm matches. Not every row has a clone size; where given, it reads once, few, many or a size class.

V,D,J,size,CDR3,DNA
TRBV4-3,.,TRBJ2-2,.,CASSQEGPEGTNTGELFF,TGCGCCAGCAGCCAAGAAGGGCCAGAGGGAACGAACACCGGGGAGCTGTTTTTT
TRBV6-2/TRBV6-3,.,TRBJ2-3,.,CASSYWLGNTDTQYF,TGTGCCAGCAGTTACTGGTTGGGGAACACAGATACGCAGTATTTT
TRBV6-2/TRBV6-3,TRBD1,TRBJ1-5,few,CASGNRGHEPQHF,TGTGCCAGCGGGAACAGGGGGCATGAGCCCCAGCATTTT
TRBV24-1,.,TRBJ2-5,few,CATSDRDIQETQYF,TGTGCCACCAGTGACCGGGACATCCAAGAGACCCAGTACTTC
TRBV4-3,TRBD1,TRBJ1-1,few,CASSQATGMNTEAFF,TGCGCCAGCAGCCAAGCGACAGGGATGAACACTGAAGCTTTCTTT
TRBV21-1,.,TRBJ2-7,.,CASPSGEQYF,TGTGCCAGCCCTAGTGGGGAGCAGTACTTC
TRBV9,TRBD2,TRBJ2-5,.,CASSLTSVGAVETQYF,TGTGCCAGCAGCCTGACTAGCGTGGGGGCCGTGGAGACCCAGTACTTC
TRBV7-9,TRBD2,TRBJ2-1,few,CASSPLASGSYNEQFF,TGTGCCAGCAGCCCTTTAGCTAGCGGGTCCTACAATGAGCAGTTCTTC
TRBV4-3,.,TRBJ2-3,.,CASSHVEGDTQYF,TGCGCCAGCAGCCACGTTGAGGGGGATACGCAGTATTTT
TRBV28,.,TRBJ2-1,few,CASSTPGTGYNEQFF,TGTGCCAGCAGTACCCCCGGGACTGGTTACAATGAGCAGTTCTTC
TRBV15,.,TRBJ2-1,few,CATSRTSSYNEQFF,TGTGCCACCAGCAGGACTAGCTCCTACAATGAGCAGTTCTTC
TRBV12-3/TRBV12-4,.,TRBJ2-2,.,CASSFLPGTENTGELFF,TGTGCCAGCAGTTTTTTGCCCGGGACGGAGAACACCGGGGAGCTGTTTTTT
TRBV12-3/TRBV12-4,.,TRBJ2-5,few,CASSARETQYF,TGTGCCAGCAGCGCCCGTGAGACCCAGTACTTC
TRBV12-3/TRBV12-4,.,TRBJ1-5,few,CASSEDSTGNQPQHF,TGTGCCAGCAGCGAGGACTCCACGGGCAATCAGCCCCAGCATTTT
TRBV9,.,TRBJ1-2,.,CASSVALGAGTGYTF,TGTGCCAGCAGCGTCGCCCTTGGGGCAGGGACTGGCTACACCTTC
TRBV5-6,.,TRBJ1-4,once,CASSLGTTNEKLFF,TGTGCCAGCAGCCTAGGGACGACTAATGAAAAACTGTTTTTT
TRBV5-1,.,TRBJ1-5,.,CASSPDSYSNQPQHF,TGCGCCAGCAGCCCGGACAGCTATAGCAATCAGCCCCAGCATTTT
TRBV10-3,TRBD2,TRBJ2-2,few,CAISGTPGTSGVNTGELFF,TGTGCCATCAGTGGCACCCCCGGGACTAGCGGGGTGAACACCGGGGAGCTGTTTTTT
TRBV5-1,.,TRBJ2-3,.,CASSPRTDADTQYF,TGCGCCAGCAGCCCGCGGACAGATGCAGATACGCAGTATTTT
TRBV7-3,.,TRBJ2-6,.,CASSFSPYPPGGANVLTF,TGTGCCAGCAGCTTCTCGCCCTACCCCCCAGGTGGGGCCAACGTCCTGACTTTC
TRBV5-1,.,TRBJ2-7,.,CASSLVGFPLDEQYF,TGCGCCAGCAGCTTGGTAGGGTTTCCACTCGACGAGCAGTACTTC
TRBV5-1,TRBD1,TRBJ2-7,few,CASSLGLGTGDTYEQYF,TGCGCCAGCAGCTTGGGGCTAGGGACAGGGGATACCTACGAGCAGTACTTC
TRBV9,.,TRBJ2-3,.,CASSARGGGGTDTQYF,TGTGCCAGCAGCGCCCGGGGCGGCGGGGGCACAGATACGCAGTATTTT
TRBV6-2/TRBV6-3,TRBD2,TRBJ2-5,.,CASTPGGKVETQYF,TGTGCCAGCACCCCCGGGGGGAAGGTAGAGACCCAGTACTTC
TRBV19,.,TRBJ2-5,.,CASSIEGGETQYF,TGTGCCAGTAGTATCGAGGGAGGAGAGACCCAGTACTTC
TRBV9,.,TRBJ2-7,few,CASSVAVNYEQYF,TGTGCCAGCAGCGTAGCGGTGAACTACGAGCAGTACTTC
TRBV15,.,TRBJ1-5,few,CATSPHGGDQPQHF,TGTGCCACCAGCCCCCATGGAGGGGATCAGCCCCAGCATTTT
TRBV12-3/TRBV12-4,TRBD2,TRBJ2-3,.,CASSPREGGDTQYF,TGTGCCAGCAGTCCCCGGGAGGGAGGAGATACGCAGTATTTT
TRBV11-2,.,TRBJ1-1,once,CASSLYPVSETEAFF,TGTGCCAGCAGCTTATACCCGGTATCAGAGACTGAAGCTTTCTTT
TRBV5-1,.,TRBJ1-1,few,CASSEQTGQTEAFF,TGCGCCAGCAGCGAACAGACAGGACAAACTGAAGCTTTCTTT
TRBV3-1,TRBD1,TRBJ2-3,few,CASSRELRGHFSTDTQYF,TGTGCCAGCAGCCGCGAGTTGAGGGGGCACTTCAGCACAGATACGCAGTATTTT
TRBV29-1,.,TRBJ2-7,few,CSVEDAGEQYF,TGCAGCGTTGAAGATGCGGGCGAGCAGTACTTC
TRBV20-1,TRBD2,TRBJ2-3,many,CSAVGGGADTQYF,TGCAGTGCTGTGGGCGGGGGGGCAGATACGCAGTATTTT
TRBV15,.,TRBJ2-1,few,CATSRNNEQFF,TGTGCCACCAGCAGAAACAATGAGCAGTTCTTC
TRBV6-5,.,TRBJ1-4,.,CASSGGGTDGNEKLFF,TGTGCCAGCAGTGGTGGGGGAACCGACGGGAATGAAAAACTGTTTTTT
TRBV15,.,TRBJ1-5,many,CATSRDLGDQPQHF,TGTGCCACCAGCAGAGATTTGGGGGATCAGCCCCAGCATTTT
TRBV21-1,.,TRBJ2-1,.,CASSRDRGGLAACFYNEQFF,TGTGCCAGCAGCCGGGACAGGGGGGGACTAGCGGCCTGTTTTTACAATGAGCAGTTCTTC
TRBV7-3,.,TRBJ2-5,few,CASSFELADAQYF,TGTGCCAGCAGCTTCGAACTAGCCGACGCCCAGTACTTC
TRBV4-2,TRBD1,TRBJ2-3,few,CASSQDWTGRPDTQYF,TGTGCCAGCAGCCAAGATTGGACAGGGAGGCCAGATACGCAGTATTTT